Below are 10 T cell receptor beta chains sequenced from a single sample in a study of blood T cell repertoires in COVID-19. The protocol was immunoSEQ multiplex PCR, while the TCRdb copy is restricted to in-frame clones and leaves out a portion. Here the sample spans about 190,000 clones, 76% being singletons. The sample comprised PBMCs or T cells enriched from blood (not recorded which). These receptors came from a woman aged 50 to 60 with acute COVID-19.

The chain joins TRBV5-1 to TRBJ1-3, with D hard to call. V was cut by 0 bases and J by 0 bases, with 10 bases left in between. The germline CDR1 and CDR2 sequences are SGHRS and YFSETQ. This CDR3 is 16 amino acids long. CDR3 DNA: TGCGCCAGCAGCTTGGCCGGGAGGAACTCTGGAAACACCATATATTTT. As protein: CASSLAGRNSGNTIYF.

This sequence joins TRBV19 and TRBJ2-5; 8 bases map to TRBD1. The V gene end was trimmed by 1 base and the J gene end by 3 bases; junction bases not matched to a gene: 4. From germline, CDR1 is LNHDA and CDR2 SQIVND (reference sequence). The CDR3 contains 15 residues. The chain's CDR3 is CASSIGNRGKETQYF. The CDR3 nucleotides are TGTGCCAGTAGTATAGGGAACAGGGGGAAAGAGACCCAGTACTTC.

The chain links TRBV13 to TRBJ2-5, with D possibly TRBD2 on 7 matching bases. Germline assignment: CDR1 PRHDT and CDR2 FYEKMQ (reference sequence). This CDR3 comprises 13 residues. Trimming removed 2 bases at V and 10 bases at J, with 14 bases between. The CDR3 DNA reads TGTGCCAGCAGCTTAACAGGGAGGGTGGGCCAGTACTTC. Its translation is CASSLTGRVGQYF. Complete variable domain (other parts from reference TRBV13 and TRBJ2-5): AAGVIQSPRHLIKEKRETATLKCYPIPRHDTVYWYQQGPGQDPQFLISFYEKMQSDKGSIPDRFSAQQFSDYHSELNMSSLELGDSALYFCASSLTGRVGQYFGPGTRLLVL.

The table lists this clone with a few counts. The CDR3 region has the DNA TGTGCCAGCAGCGAGCAGGGGGGAGTGTATGAAAAACTGTTTTTT. It yields the protein CASSEQGGVYEKLFF. This chain connects TRBV9 to TRBJ1-4; 7 positions match TRBD1. Germline CDR1 reads SGDLS; CDR2 reads YYNGEE. This CDR3 is 15 amino acids long. The ends lost 3 bases at V and 6 bases at J; junction bases unmatched: 8.

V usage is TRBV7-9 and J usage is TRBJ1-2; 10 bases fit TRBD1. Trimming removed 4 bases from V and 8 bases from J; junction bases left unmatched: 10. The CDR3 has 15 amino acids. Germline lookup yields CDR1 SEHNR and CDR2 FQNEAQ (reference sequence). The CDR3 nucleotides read TGTGCCAGCAGCTCCTCAACCGGGACAGGGGCCGGCTACACCTTC. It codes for CASSSSTGTGAGYTF.

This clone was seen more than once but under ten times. CDR3 in amino acids: CASSSVQGGNEKLFF. The DNA for the CDR3 is TGCGCCAGCAGCAGCGTACAGGGGGGAAATGAAAAACTGTTTTTT. The J gene is TRBJ1-4, the V gene TRBV10-2, with 8 bases identical to TRBD1. Germline V lookup: CDR1 WSHSY, CDR2 SAAADI. The length of the CDR3 is 15 residues. V dropped 6 bases and J dropped 5; count of bases not matched to a gene: 8.

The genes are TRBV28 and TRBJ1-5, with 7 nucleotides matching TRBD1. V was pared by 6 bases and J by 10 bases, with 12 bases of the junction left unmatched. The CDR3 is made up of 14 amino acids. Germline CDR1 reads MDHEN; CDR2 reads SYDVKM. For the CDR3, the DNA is TGTGCCAGCAGGGCCGGGACAGAAGTCTTACCCCAGCATTTT. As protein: CASRAGTEVLPQHF.

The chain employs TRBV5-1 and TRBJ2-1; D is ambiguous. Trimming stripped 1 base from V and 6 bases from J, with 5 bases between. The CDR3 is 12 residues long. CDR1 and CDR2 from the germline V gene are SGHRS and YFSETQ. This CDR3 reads CASSLSPNEQFF. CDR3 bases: TGCGCCAGCAGCTTGAGCCCCAATGAGCAGTTCTTC.

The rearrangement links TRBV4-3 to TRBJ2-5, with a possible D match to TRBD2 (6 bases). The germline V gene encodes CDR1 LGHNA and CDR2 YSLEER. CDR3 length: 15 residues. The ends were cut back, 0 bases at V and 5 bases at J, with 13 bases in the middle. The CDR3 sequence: CASSQDFEREETQYF. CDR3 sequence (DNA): TGCGCCAGCAGCCAAGACTTCGAACGGGAGGAGACCCAGTACTTC.

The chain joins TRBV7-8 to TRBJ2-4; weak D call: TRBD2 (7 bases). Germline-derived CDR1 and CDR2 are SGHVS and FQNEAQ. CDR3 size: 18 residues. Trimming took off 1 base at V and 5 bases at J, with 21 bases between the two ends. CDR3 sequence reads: CASSLEGGGWRRQNIQYF. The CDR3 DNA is TGTGCCAGCAGCTTAGAGGGGGGAGGGTGGAGGCGCCAAAACATTCAGTACTTC.